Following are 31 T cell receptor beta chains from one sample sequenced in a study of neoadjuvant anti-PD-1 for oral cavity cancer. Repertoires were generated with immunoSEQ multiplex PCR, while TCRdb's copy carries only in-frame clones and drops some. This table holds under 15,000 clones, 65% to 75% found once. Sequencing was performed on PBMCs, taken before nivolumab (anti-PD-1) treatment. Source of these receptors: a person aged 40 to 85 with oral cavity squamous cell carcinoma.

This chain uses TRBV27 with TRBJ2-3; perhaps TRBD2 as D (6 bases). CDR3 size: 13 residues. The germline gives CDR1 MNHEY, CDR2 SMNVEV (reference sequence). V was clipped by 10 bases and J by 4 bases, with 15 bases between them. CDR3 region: CATHRGSSDTQYF. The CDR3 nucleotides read TGTGCCACCCACCGGGGGAGTTCAGATACGCAGTATTTT.

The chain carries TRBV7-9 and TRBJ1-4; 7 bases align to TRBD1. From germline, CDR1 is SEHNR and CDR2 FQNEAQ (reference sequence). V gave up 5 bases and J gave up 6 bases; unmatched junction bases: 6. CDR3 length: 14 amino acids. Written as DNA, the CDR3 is TGTGCCAGCAGCCCCGGGACAGTAGATGAAAAACTGTTTTTT. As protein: CASSPGTVDEKLFF.

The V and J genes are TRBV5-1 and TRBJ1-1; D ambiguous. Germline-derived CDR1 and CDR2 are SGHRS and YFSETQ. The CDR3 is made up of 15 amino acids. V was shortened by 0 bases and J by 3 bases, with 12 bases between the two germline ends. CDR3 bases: TGCGCCAGCAGCTTGGGGCAGGCAACTGACACTGAAGCTTTCTTT. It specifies CASSLGQATDTEAFF.

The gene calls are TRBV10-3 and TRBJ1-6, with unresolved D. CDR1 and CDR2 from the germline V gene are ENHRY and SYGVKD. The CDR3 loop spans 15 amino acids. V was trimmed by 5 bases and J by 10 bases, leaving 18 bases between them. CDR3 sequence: CAISPLGSLGSPLHF. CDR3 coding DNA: TGTGCCATCAGTCCTCTCGGTAGTCTGGGATCACCCCTCCACTTT.

The DNA for the CDR3 is TGTGCCAGCAGTTTTCCGGGACAGGGAAAAGAGACCCAGTACTTC. This gives the protein CASSFPGQGKETQYF. This chain links TRBV5-4 with TRBJ2-5; 9 nucleotides agree with TRBD1. Germline CDR1 and CDR2: SGHNT and YYREEE (reference sequence). V lost 5 bases, J lost 3 bases, and 8 bases stayed unmatched. The CDR3 runs to 15 residues.

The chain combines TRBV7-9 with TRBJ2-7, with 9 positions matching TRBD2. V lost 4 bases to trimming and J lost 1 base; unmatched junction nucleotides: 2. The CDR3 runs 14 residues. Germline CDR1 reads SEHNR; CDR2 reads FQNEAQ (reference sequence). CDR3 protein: CASSWTSASYEQYF. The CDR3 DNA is TGTGCCAGCAGCTGGACTAGCGCATCCTACGAGCAGTACTTC.

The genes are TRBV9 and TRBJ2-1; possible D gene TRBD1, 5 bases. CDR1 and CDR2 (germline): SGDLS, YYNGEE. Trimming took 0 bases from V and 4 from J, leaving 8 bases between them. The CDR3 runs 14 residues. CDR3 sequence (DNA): TGTGCCAGCAGCGTAGCAGGGAATTACAATGAGCAGTTCTTC. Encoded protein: CASSVAGNYNEQFF.

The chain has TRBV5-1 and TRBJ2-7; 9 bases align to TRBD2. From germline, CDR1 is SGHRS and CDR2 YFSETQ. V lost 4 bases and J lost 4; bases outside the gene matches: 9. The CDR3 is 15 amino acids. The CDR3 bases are TGCGCCAGCAGCGTTTATAGCGGGAGTGAGTACGAGCAGTACTTC. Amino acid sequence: CASSVYSGSEYEQYF. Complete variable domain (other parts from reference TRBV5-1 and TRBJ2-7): KAGVTQTPRYLIKTRGQQVTLSCSPISGHRSVSWYQQTPGQGLQFLFEYFSETQRNKGNFPGRFSGRQFSNSRSEMNVSTLELGDSALYLCASSVYSGSEYEQYFGPGTRLTVT.

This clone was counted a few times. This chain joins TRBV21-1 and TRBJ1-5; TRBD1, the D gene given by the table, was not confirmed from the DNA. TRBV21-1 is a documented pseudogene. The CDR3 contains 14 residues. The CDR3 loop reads CASSKASSNQPQHF. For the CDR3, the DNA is TGTGCCAGCAGCAAAGCCAGTAGCAATCAGCCCCAGCATTTT.

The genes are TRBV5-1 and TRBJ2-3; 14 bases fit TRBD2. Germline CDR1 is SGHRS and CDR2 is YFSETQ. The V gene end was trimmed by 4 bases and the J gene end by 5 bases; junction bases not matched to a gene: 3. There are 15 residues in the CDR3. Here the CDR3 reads CASSPGLAGVDTQYF. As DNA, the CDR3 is TGCGCCAGCAGCCCGGGACTAGCGGGGGTAGATACGCAGTATTTT.

For the CDR3, the DNA is TGTGCCAGCAGTTACTCGAGGGGAAACTATGGCTACACCTTC. Translating it yields CASSYSRGNYGYTF. The chain recombines TRBV6-6 with TRBJ1-2; possible D gene TRBD1, 5 bases. Trimming stripped 0 bases from V and 2 bases from J, with 7 bases between. CDR1 is MNHNY, CDR2 SVGAGI, per germline (reference sequence). This CDR3 is 14 amino acids long.

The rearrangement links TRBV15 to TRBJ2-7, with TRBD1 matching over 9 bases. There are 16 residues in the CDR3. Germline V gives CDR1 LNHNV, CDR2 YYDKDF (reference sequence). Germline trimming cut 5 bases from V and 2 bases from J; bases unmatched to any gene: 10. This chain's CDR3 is CATSGTGMGSPYEQYF. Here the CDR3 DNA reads TGTGCCACCAGCGGGACAGGGATGGGGTCCCCCTACGAGCAGTACTTC.

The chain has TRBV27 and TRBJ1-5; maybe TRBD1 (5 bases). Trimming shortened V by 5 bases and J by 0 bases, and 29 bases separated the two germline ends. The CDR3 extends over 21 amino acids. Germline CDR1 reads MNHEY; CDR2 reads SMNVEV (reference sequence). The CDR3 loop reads CASSHLPIWNGRANSNQPQHF. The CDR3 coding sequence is TGTGCCAGCAGTCATTTACCGATATGGAACGGCAGGGCTAATAGCAATCAGCCCCAGCATTTT.

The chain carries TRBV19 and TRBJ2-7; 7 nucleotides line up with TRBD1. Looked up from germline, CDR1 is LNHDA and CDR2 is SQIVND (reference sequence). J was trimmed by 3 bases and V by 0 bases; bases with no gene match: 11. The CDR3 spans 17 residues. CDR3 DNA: TGTGCCAGTAGTATAGATTCACACCGGGACAGAATCTACGAGCAGTACTTC. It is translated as CASSIDSHRDRIYEQYF.

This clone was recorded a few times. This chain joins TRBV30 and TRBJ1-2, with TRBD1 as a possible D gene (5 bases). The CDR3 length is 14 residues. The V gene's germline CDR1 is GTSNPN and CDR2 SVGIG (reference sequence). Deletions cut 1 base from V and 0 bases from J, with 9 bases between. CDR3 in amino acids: CAWSEDRANYGYTF. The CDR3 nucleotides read TGTGCCTGGAGTGAAGACAGAGCTAACTATGGCTACACCTTC.

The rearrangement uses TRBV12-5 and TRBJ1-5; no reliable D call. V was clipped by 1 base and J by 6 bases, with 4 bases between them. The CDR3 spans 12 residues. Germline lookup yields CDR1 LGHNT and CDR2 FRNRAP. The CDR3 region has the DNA TGTGCTAGTGGTTTGGATAGTCAGCCCCAGCATTTT. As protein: CASGLDSQPQHF. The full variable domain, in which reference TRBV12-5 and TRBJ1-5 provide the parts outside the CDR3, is DARVTQTPRHKVTEMGQEVTMRCQPILGHNTVFWYRQTMMQGLELLAYFRNRAPLDDSGMPKDRFSAEMPDATLATLKIQPSEPRDSAVYFCASGLDSQPQHFGDGTRLSIL.

CDR3 amino acids: CASSYGQYNEQFF. The CDR3 DNA follows: TGTGCCAGCAGTTACGGACAGTACAATGAGCAGTTCTTC. This chain connects TRBV6-5 to TRBJ2-1, with D perhaps TRBD1 (6 bases). Trimming stripped 2 bases from V and 4 bases from J, with 6 bases between. The CDR3 loop spans 13 amino acids. The germline V gene encodes CDR1 MNHEY and CDR2 SVGAGI.

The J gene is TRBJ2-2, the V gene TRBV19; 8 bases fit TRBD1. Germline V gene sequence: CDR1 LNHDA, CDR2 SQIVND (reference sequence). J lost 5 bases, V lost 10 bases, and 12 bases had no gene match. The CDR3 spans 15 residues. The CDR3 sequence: CATKAGTGQTGELFF. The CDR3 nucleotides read TGTGCCACCAAAGCCGGGACAGGTCAAACCGGGGAGCTGTTTTTT.

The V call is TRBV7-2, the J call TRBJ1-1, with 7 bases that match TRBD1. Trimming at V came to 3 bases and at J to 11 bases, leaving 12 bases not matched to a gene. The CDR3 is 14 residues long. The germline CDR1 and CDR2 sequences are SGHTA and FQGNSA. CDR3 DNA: TGTGCCAGCAGCTTTCCGGACAGGTCGGGTTTCGCTTTCTTT. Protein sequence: CASSFPDRSGFAFF.

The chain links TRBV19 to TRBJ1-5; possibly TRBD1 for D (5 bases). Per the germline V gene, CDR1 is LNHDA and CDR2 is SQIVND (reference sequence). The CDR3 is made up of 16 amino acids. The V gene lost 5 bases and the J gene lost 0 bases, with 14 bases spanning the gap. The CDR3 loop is CASSPRGDLSNQPQHF. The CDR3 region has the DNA TGTGCCAGTAGTCCTCGAGGGGACCTTAGCAATCAGCCCCAGCATTTT. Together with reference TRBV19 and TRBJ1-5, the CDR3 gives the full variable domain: DGGITQSPKYLFRKEGQNVTLSCEQNLNHDAMYWYRQDPGQGLRLIYYSQIVNDFQKGDIAEGYSVSREKKESFPLTVTSAQKNPTAFYLCASSPRGDLSNQPQHFGDGTRLSIL.

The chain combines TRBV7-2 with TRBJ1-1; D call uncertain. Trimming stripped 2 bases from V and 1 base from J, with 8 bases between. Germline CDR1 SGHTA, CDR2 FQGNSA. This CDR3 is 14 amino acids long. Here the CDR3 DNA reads TGTGCCAGCAGCTTAAATCCGGGGAACACTGAAGCTTTCTTT. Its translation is CASSLNPGNTEAFF.

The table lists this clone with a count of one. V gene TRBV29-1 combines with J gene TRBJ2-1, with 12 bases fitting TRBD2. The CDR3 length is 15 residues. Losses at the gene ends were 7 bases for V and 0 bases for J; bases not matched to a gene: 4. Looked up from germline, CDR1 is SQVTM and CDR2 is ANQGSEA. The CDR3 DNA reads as TGCAGCGCCTTGACTAGCGGGAGCTCCTACAATGAGCAGTTCTTC. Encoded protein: CSALTSGSSYNEQFF.

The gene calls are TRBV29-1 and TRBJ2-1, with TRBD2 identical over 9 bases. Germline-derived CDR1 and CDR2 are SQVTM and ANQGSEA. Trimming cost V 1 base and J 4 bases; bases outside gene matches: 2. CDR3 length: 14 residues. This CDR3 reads CSVEGLAAYNEQFF. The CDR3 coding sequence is TGCAGCGTTGAAGGACTAGCGGCTTACAATGAGCAGTTCTTC.

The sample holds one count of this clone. The CDR3 coding sequence is TGTGCCAGCAGCTTATATGGCACTGAAGCTTTCTTT. Protein sequence: CASSLYGTEAFF. The chain has TRBV11-2 and TRBJ1-1; D is ambiguous. V dropped 2 bases and J dropped 4 bases, with 5 bases sitting between them. Germline V gives CDR1 SGHAT, CDR2 FQNNGV. The CDR3 sequence is 12 residues long.

The CDR3 nucleotides are TGTGCCTGGAGTGGATTGCAACAAGAGACCCAGTACTTC. Protein product: CAWSGLQQETQYF. This rearrangement joins TRBV30 to TRBJ2-5; D remains unclear. Germline V lookup: CDR1 GTSNPN, CDR2 SVGIG (reference sequence). The germline V and J ends were trimmed by 1 base and 2 bases, with 8 bases remaining between them. This CDR3 is built from 13 residues.

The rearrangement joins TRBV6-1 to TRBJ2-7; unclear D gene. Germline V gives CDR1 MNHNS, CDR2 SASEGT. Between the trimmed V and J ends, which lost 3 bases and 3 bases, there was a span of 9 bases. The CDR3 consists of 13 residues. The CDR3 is CASSEAVFYEQYF. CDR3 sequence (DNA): TGTGCCAGCAGTGAGGCAGTCTTCTACGAGCAGTACTTC.

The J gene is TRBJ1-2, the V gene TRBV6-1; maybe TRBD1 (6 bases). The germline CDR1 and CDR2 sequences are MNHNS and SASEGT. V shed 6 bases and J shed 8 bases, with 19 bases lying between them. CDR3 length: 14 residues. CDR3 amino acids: CASSGTRTTGGYTF. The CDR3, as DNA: TGTGCCAGCAGCGGCACCCGAACTACAGGGGGCTACACCTTC.

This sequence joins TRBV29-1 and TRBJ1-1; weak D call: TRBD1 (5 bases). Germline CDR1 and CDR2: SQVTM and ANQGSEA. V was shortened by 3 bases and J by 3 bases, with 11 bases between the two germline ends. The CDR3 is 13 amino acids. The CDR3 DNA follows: TGCAGCGTTGATCAGGGTCTTGACACTGAAGCTTTCTTT. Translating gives CSVDQGLDTEAFF.

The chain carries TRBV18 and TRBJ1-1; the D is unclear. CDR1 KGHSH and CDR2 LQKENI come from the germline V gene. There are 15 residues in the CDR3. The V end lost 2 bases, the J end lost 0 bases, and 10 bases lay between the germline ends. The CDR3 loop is CASSPVEGLNTEAFF. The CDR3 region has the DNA TGTGCCAGCTCACCAGTGGAGGGTTTGAACACTGAAGCTTTCTTT.

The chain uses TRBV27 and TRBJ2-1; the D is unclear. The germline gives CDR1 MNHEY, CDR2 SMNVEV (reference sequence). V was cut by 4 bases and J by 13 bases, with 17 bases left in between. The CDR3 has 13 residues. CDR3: CASSYAGPPGQFF. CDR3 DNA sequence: TGTGCCAGCAGTTACGCCGGGCCCCCCGGACAGTTCTTC.

Here the CDR3 DNA reads TGTGCCAGCAGCCCTTTTATAGCGGGGCTCACAGATACGCAGTATTTT. This encodes CASSPFIAGLTDTQYF. The chain combines TRBV9 with TRBJ2-3, with 8 bases identical to TRBD2. The CDR3 covers 16 residues. Germline V gene data show CDR1 as SGDLS and CDR2 as YYNGEE. With 4 bases clipped from V and 2 bases from J, the junction kept 9 bases outside the gene matches.